This entry is about one TCR beta chain. The entry originates in a study of blood T cell repertoires in COVID-19. Study overall: Samples taken during acute and convalescent COVID-19 were collected in the United States, Italy and Spain. Nucleic acid was either cDNA or gDNA, and it came from T cells, B-cell-depleted T cells, or PBMCs.

The method was immunoSEQ multiplex PCR; TCRdb's version includes in-frame clones alone and lacks a portion of them. The sample lists approximately 500,000 clones, approximately 91% occurring once. Seattle's cohort entered during active infection and was followed longitudinally. The CDR3 runs 14 residues. Germline loops: CDR1 SNHLY, CDR2 FYNNEI. Trimming took 5 bases from V and 0 from J, leaving 8 bases between them. Sequenced material: peripheral blood. This chain links TRBV2 with TRBJ1-3; no clear D gene. This clonotype originated in a woman in her forties or fifties with COVID-19, enrolled during active disease. The DNA for the CDR3 is TGTGCCAGCAGTCTCGCTAGCTCTGGAAACACCATATATTTT. This translates into CASSLASSGNTIYF.